This T cell receptor beta chain derives from a study of blood T cell repertoires in COVID-19. Study as a whole: Sources were T cells, B-cell-depleted T cells, or PBMCs; the material itself was cDNA or gDNA.

CDR3 length equals 14 residues. CDR1 is SGHRS, CDR2 YFSETQ, per germline. Unmatched junction bases numbered 6, after V lost 0 bases and J lost 7 bases. Clones were sequenced by immunoSEQ multiplex PCR, and TCRdb holds only the in-frame ones, with some missing. This repertoire shows around 400,000 clones, approximately 89% found once; its top ten account for about 2.5%. Patients from Seattle were sampled longitudinally, starting during active infection. The chain joins TRBV5-1 to TRBJ2-7; 8 nucleotides align to TRBD2. The receptor's source is a woman in her fifties or sixties with COVID-19, enrolled during active disease. Source material: peripheral blood. In nucleotides, the CDR3 is TGCGCCAGCAGCTTGGGAGCGGGGGCGGGGGAGCAGTACTTC. Encoded protein: CASSLGAGAGEQYF.